The 29 T cell receptor beta chains reported below all come from one sample, sequenced in a study of blood T cells in healthy people across ages (dated by TCRdb to about 2015). The method was 5' RACE. Reads for this sample came from an Illumina HiSeq 2500. A second PCR of about 6 to 11 cycles was performed with a sample-barcoded 5' primer and a J-beta primer mix. In-frame beta chains were kept once TCRdb had trimmed the public reads at Q25 with fastp and called clones with MiXCR. Rows with a matching CDR3 protein are joined into one entry that keeps the most common DNA and genes. Within this sample are 1.5 million to 2 million distinct CDR3 sequences, with around 36% of them counted one time only. The ten largest clones take up around 11% of the sample. The sample taken for sequencing was blood. These TCRs come from a woman aged 25 to 45 in good health.

This chain uses TRBV11-2 with TRBJ2-5; D possibly uses TRBD1 or TRBD2 (7 bases each). The V gene's germline CDR1 is SGHAT and CDR2 FQNNGV. With 5 bases removed from V and 4 bases from J, the gap between germline ends came to 17 bases. This CDR3 contains 15 residues. This CDR3 reads CASSPTGTTLETQYF. In DNA, the CDR3 is TGTGCCAGCAGCCCGACAGGGACTACGCTAGAGACCCAGTACTTC.

The rearrangement joins TRBV10-3 to TRBJ2-3; TRBD2 matches 7 bases. Germline V CDR1 and CDR2: ENHRY, SYGVKD. This CDR3 spans 16 amino acids. With V trimmed by 0 bases and J by 1 base, 4 bases remained unmatched. CDR3 in DNA: TGTGCCATCAGTGAGTCGCGGGGGAGCGGCACAGATACGCAGTATTTT. It yields the protein CAISESRGSGTDTQYF.

The rearrangement uses TRBV11-3 and TRBJ2-1; TRBD2 might be the D (7 bases). V was cut by 4 bases and J by 12 bases, with 13 bases left in between. CDR1 is SGHNT, CDR2 YENEEA, per germline. The CDR3 is 12 amino acids. CDR3 sequence (DNA): TGTGCCAGCAGCTCATGGGGGGGGCGGCAGTTCTTC. Translating gives CASSSWGGRQFF.

The rearrangement joins TRBV7-9 to TRBJ2-3, with 7 bases fitting TRBD1. This CDR3 spans 15 amino acids. From germline, CDR1 is SEHNR and CDR2 FQNEAQ (reference sequence). Trimming cost V 5 bases and J 1 base; bases outside gene matches: 6. This CDR3 is CASSEQTGGTDTQYF. The DNA of the CDR3 is TGTGCCAGCAGCGAGCAAACAGGGGGCACAGATACGCAGTATTTT.

The chain carries TRBV20-1 and TRBJ1-1; D is undetermined. CDR3 length: 13 residues. The germline CDR1 and CDR2 sequences are DFQATT and SNEGSKA (reference sequence). Trimming removed 2 bases from V and 0 bases from J, with 7 bases in between. CDR3 bases: TGCAGTGCTAGATTTCAAATGAACACTGAAGCTTTCTTT. It encodes CSARFQMNTEAFF.

This clonotype was observed a few times. The chain joins TRBV20-1 to TRBJ2-7; D is ambiguous. The CDR3 is made up of 13 amino acids. Looked up from germline, CDR1 is DFQATT and CDR2 is SNEGSKA (reference sequence). With 7 bases removed from V and 0 bases from J, the gap between germline ends came to 13 bases. CDR3 residues: CSVPRLGSYEQYF. In nucleotides, the CDR3 is TGCAGTGTTCCTCGCCTAGGCTCCTACGAGCAGTACTTC.

The sample holds a few counts of this clonotype. The chain employs TRBV6-6 and TRBJ1-5; 7 nucleotides line up with TRBD1. V lost 7 bases and J lost 7; bases outside the gene matches: 7. This CDR3 contains 13 residues. CDR1 MNHNY and CDR2 SVGAGI come from the germline V gene (reference sequence). This chain's CDR3 is CASTSDRIQPQHF. CDR3 DNA sequence: TGTGCCAGCACCTCGGACAGGATCCAGCCCCAGCATTTT.

The chain joins TRBV27 to TRBJ2-2; D unclear. V was trimmed by 4 bases and J by 3 bases, leaving 9 bases between them. This CDR3 region has 14 residues. CDR1 MNHEY and CDR2 SMNVEV come from the germline V gene (reference sequence). The CDR3 is CASSWAVDTGELFF. CDR3 coding DNA: TGTGCCAGCAGTTGGGCAGTGGACACCGGGGAGCTGTTTTTT.

This clonotype has a single count. V gene TRBV27 combines with J gene TRBJ2-1; D not certain. The CDR3 has 16 amino acids. The germline V gene has CDR1 MNHEY and CDR2 SMNVEV (reference sequence). V was cut by 3 bases and J by 7 bases, with 19 bases left in between. CDR3 residues: CASSFNLKIVGNEQFF. Written as DNA, the CDR3 is TGTGCCAGCAGTTTTAATTTAAAGATCGTAGGTAATGAGCAGTTCTTC.

About this clonotype itself: Being one base from a much bigger clone, this may be a read error. The chain is built from TRBV5-1 and TRBJ2-1; the match to TRBD2 covers 14 bases. This CDR3 region has 17 residues. The J segment lost 8 bases and the V segment lost 4 bases, leaving 11 bases of the junction unmatched. Germline-derived CDR1 and CDR2 are SGHRS and YFSETQ. The CDR3, as DNA: TGCGCCAGCAGCCGTGGACTAGCGGGAGGTTTTTTGGATGAGCAGTTCTTC. It is translated as CASSRGLAGGFLDEQFF.

This clonotype appeared a few times. This rearrangement joins TRBV20-1 to TRBJ1-2; the match to TRBD1 covers 10 bases. Losses at the gene ends were 3 bases for V and 7 bases for J; bases not matched to a gene: 8. Germline assignment: CDR1 DFQATT and CDR2 SNEGSKA (reference sequence). This CDR3 spans 14 amino acids. CDR3 region: CSASPSGQGGGYTF. CDR3 DNA sequence: TGCAGTGCTAGCCCCAGCGGACAGGGGGGTGGCTACACCTTC.

The V call is TRBV10-1, the J call TRBJ1-4; possible D gene TRBD1, 5 bases. CDR1 is WNHNN, CDR2 SYGVQD, per germline (reference sequence). The V gene lost 8 bases and the J gene lost 3 bases, with 16 bases spanning the gap. This CDR3 has 15 residues. The CDR3 DNA is TGCGCCAGCGACTATGGGACGGGAGCTAATGAAAAACTGTTTTTT. This gives the protein CASDYGTGANEKLFF.

V is TRBV6-5 and J is TRBJ2-1; 7 bases fit TRBD1. After removal of 5 bases from V and 9 bases from J, the junction contained 7 bases not matched to a gene. CDR3 length: 13 residues. Per the germline V gene, CDR1 is MNHEY and CDR2 is SVGAGI. The CDR3 DNA reads as TGTGCCAGCAGTACCGACAGGGTAGGTGAGCAGTTCTTC. This sequence encodes CASSTDRVGEQFF.

The gene calls are TRBV18 and TRBJ2-7; perhaps TRBD1 as D (6 bases). The germline gives CDR1 KGHSH, CDR2 LQKENI. The V and J ends lost 3 bases and 7 bases respectively, with 13 bases between them. The CDR3 extends over 13 amino acids. As DNA, the CDR3 is TGTGCCAGCTCACCCCTTCAGGGGAAGGAGCAGTACTTC. Amino acid sequence: CASSPLQGKEQYF.

The table lists this clonotype with a few counts. The chain couples TRBV20-1 to TRBJ2-3; possibly TRBD1 for D (5 bases). This CDR3 is built from 15 residues. Germline CDR1 is DFQATT and CDR2 is SNEGSKA (reference sequence). V shed 0 bases and J shed 4 bases, with 14 bases lying between them. As DNA, the CDR3 is TGCAGTGCTAGAGAAGTGACTCTAGGGGCAGATACGCAGTATTTT. Translated, it gives CSAREVTLGADTQYF.

This clonotype was detected only a few times. The rearrangement uses TRBV27 and TRBJ2-1, with D perhaps TRBD1 or TRBD2 (5 bases each). V was clipped by 6 bases and J by 3 bases, with 18 bases between them. CDR1 is MNHEY, CDR2 SMNVEV, per germline (reference sequence). The CDR3 totals 16 residues. The CDR3 protein is CASSKGVKGSYNEQFF. CDR3 nucleotide sequence: TGTGCCAGCAGCAAAGGGGTCAAAGGGAGCTACAATGAGCAGTTCTTC.

This clonotype was recorded at least ten times. The chain is built from TRBV20-1 and TRBJ1-2, with D unresolved. The CDR3 runs to 15 residues. Germline loops: CDR1 DFQATT, CDR2 SNEGSKA (reference sequence). The germline V and J ends were trimmed by 0 bases and 4 bases, with 15 bases remaining between them. The CDR3 region is CSARDVTRGIYGYTF. CDR3 bases: TGCAGTGCTAGAGATGTGACCCGAGGGATCTATGGCTACACCTTC.

A few counts support this clonotype. The chain couples TRBV7-9 to TRBJ1-1; D is undetermined. The germline V gene has CDR1 SEHNR and CDR2 FQNEAQ (reference sequence). V was pared by 4 bases and J by 11 bases, with 20 bases between. CDR3 length: 14 amino acids. CDR3 sequence: CASSSPAGSRKAFF. In DNA form, the CDR3 reads TGTGCCAGCAGCTCACCAGCAGGTTCCCGGAAGGCTTTCTTT.

This sequence joins TRBV5-1 and TRBJ1-2; TRBD1 matches at 9 bases. The length of the CDR3 is 15 residues. The germline V gene has CDR1 SGHRS and CDR2 YFSETQ. The V segment lost 0 bases and the J segment 6 bases; nucleotides outside the gene matches: 6. In nucleotides, the CDR3 is TGCGCCAGCAGCTTGGCCTGGGGACAGGGACATGGCTACACCTTC. Its translation is CASSLAWGQGHGYTF.

As concerns this clonotype: The germline gene is not matched at one end of the junction; a read error may be the cause. V usage is TRBV24-1 and J usage is TRBJ2-6; no firm D call. This CDR3 spans 14 amino acids. Germline V CDR1 and CDR2: KGHDR, SFDVKD. For the CDR3, the DNA is TGTGCCACCGGTGATCCTACTGGGACCAACGTCCTGACTTTC. It is translated as CATGDPTGTNVLTF.

This clonotype was counted a few times. The J gene is TRBJ1-6, the V gene TRBV5-5; the D is unclear. Germline V gene lookup returns CDR1 SGHKS and CDR2 YYEKEE (reference sequence). There are 11 residues in the CDR3. Trimming removed 4 bases at V and 7 bases at J, with 3 bases between. The CDR3 sequence: CASSPNSPLHF. The CDR3 bases are TGTGCCAGCAGCCCGAATTCACCCCTCCACTTT.

This clonotype was detected a few times. The chain has TRBV3-1 and TRBJ2-7, with D perhaps given as TRBD1 or TRBD2 (5 bases each). Germline values: CDR1 LGHDT, CDR2 YNNKEL (reference sequence). The CDR3 contains 16 residues. Deletions cut 0 bases from V and 2 bases from J, with 14 bases between. CDR3 sequence: CASSQDLTGPTYEQYF. The CDR3 DNA reads as TGTGCCAGCAGCCAAGATTTAACGGGACCTACCTACGAGCAGTACTTC.

This clonotype was seen more than once but under ten times. The junction and the germline gene differ at one end; a read error may be behind it. The chain uses TRBV6-5 and TRBJ2-1; D is possibly TRBD1 or TRBD2 (6 bases each). This CDR3 region has 17 residues. The germline V gene encodes CDR1 MNHEY and CDR2 SVGAGI. CDR3 in DNA: TGTGCCAGCAGTGACTCAGGGGCCGGGACTCCCGACAATGAGCAGTTCTTC. This codes for CASSDSGAGTPDNEQFF.

The J gene is TRBJ2-1, the V gene TRBV10-2; D possibly corresponds to TRBD2 (9 bases). This CDR3 contains 20 residues. Germline V gene sequence: CDR1 WSHSY, CDR2 SAAADI. Trimming removed 5 bases from V and 4 bases from J, with 30 bases in between. The DNA of the CDR3 is TGCGCCAGCAGTCGACGGACAGGGTGGGGGCGGGAGGGGCCTTACAATGAGCAGTTCTTC. Protein sequence: CASSRRTGWGREGPYNEQFF.

There are a few counts of this clonotype. V gene TRBV4-1 combines with J gene TRBJ2-1; tentative D call: TRBD1 (6 bases). The germline V and J ends were trimmed by 4 bases and 6 bases, with 25 bases remaining between them. The germline gives CDR1 MGHRA, CDR2 YSYEKL. The CDR3 runs to 18 residues. This chain's CDR3 is CASSPGILTQGLSNEQFF. Here the CDR3 DNA reads TGCGCCAGCAGCCCCGGGATTCTGACACAGGGCTTGTCCAATGAGCAGTTCTTC.

The rearrangement uses TRBV27 and TRBJ2-7; tentatively, D is TRBD2 (5 bases). The length of the CDR3 is 16 residues. V dropped 4 bases and J dropped 3 bases, with 19 bases sitting between them. From germline, CDR1 is MNHEY and CDR2 SMNVEV (reference sequence). The CDR3, as DNA: TGTGCCAGCAGTTCAACCATACGGGGTCCGATCTACGAGCAGTACTTC. The encoded protein is CASSSTIRGPIYEQYF.

The chain has TRBV9 and TRBJ2-1, with 12 bases identical to TRBD2. Germline trimming cut 0 bases from V and 11 bases from J; bases unmatched to any gene: 6. The CDR3 is made up of 15 amino acids. CDR1 and CDR2 (germline): SGDLS, YYNGEE. DNA for the CDR3: TGTGCCAGCAGCGTAGCTTCTAGCGGGAGGGCCAAGCAGTTCTTC. Translating it yields CASSVASSGRAKQFF.

The rearrangement links TRBV4-1 to TRBJ1-1; 7 nucleotides agree with TRBD1. Germline V gene sequence: CDR1 MGHRA, CDR2 YSYEKL. The V and J ends lost 4 bases and 2 bases, in that order; junction bases with no gene match: 7. This CDR3 has 15 amino acids. The CDR3 nucleotides are TGCGCCAGCAGCCTCACGACAGGGTCTAACACTGAAGCTTTCTTT. Residues: CASSLTTGSNTEAFF.

Note on this clonotype: Germline and junction disagree at one end, which may indicate a read error. The rearrangement uses TRBV29-1 and TRBJ2-1; D could derive from TRBD1 or TRBD2 (7 bases each). CDR1 and CDR2 (germline): SQVTM, ANQGSEA. CDR3 length: 14 amino acids. As DNA, the CDR3 is TGCAGCGTCCCCAGGGGGGGGCTCTACATTGAGCAGTTCTTC. It yields the protein CSVPRGGLYIEQFF.